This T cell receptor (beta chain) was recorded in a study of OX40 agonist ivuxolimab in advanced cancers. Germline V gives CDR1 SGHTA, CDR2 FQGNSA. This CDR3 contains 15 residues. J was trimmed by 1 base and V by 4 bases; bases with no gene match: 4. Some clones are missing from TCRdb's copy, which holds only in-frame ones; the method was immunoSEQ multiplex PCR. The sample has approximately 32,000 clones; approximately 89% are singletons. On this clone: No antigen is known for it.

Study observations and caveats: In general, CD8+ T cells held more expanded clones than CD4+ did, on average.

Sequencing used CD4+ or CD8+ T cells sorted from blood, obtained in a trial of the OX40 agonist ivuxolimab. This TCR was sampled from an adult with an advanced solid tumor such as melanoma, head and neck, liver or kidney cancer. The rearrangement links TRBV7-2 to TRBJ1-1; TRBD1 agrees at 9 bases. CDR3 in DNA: TGTGCCAGCAGCTATACAGGGGGCGGGAACACTGAAGCTTTCTTT. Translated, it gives CASSYTGGGNTEAFF.